Sequencing of this T cell receptor (beta chain) was carried out in a study of T cells after yellow fever vaccination (dated by TCRdb to the late 2010s). Regarding the study in general: The SMART-Seq v4 Ultra Low Input RNA kit was used to prepare libraries from fractions with low cell numbers. Bulk TCR alpha and beta repertoires were sequenced longitudinally to track T-cell clones before and after primary and booster YFV17D yellow fever vaccination. The cohort comprised two healthy male donors, one aged 18 to 30 and one aged 30 to 40 years. Blood was drawn at multiple timepoints before and after primary and secondary immunization, with bulk PBMC replicates and cell subsets isolated. Results and caveats for the whole study, not just this receptor: After the booster, most clones that had expanded after primary vaccination were detected again (roughly 95% of CD4 and 88% of CD8), suggesting broad maintenance of memory. The study included only two donors, which limits how far the findings can be generalized. Compared with the primary T-cell response, the secondary T-cell response was weaker but faster, peaking on day 5 rather than day 15. Because abundant contaminating clonotypes from the bulk population could be contained in FACS-sorted repertoires, computational filtering was required. A small share of clonotypes occurred in both CD4 and CD8 compartments, likely arising from convergent recombination.

The germline V gene sets CDR1 to LGHNA and CDR2 to YSLEER. From the cysteine through the phenylalanine, the CDR3 covers 15 amino acids. Only the CDR3 region is kept as DNA, spanning 45 bases read in frame from base 1. Clipping removes 7 bases from V and 5 bases from J, with 7 as the unmatched junction base count. Reading the label with the study, this specimen's treatment or condition is: live attenuated yellow fever vaccine strain. PBMCs were isolated from peripheral blood using a standard Ficoll-Paque protocol. Dynabeads CD4 and CD8 positive selection kits were used to isolate CD4 and CD8 T-cell fractions. RNA was extracted with TriZol from bulk PBMCs, CD4 and CD8 fractions, and dextramer-positive and dextramer-negative fractions. Sequenced using an Illumina NovaSeq 6000. Synthesis of TCR cDNA relied on 5'RACE template switching, a step that introduced a universal primer site along with unique molecular identifiers. cDNA synthesis was primed from both the TCR alpha and TCR beta constant segments. Libraries were amplified in two PCR steps, with sample barcodes and sequencing adapters added in the second step. Libraries were sequenced on Illumina HiSeq 2500 (2x100 bp) or NovaSeq (2x150 bp). The authors processed their data as follows. Demultiplexing of reads and collapsing into UMI consensus sequences were performed with MIGEC, and V(D)J alignment was carried out with MiXCR. Clonotypes responding to the vaccine were identified with edgeR on replicate PBMC samples, with the criteria of FDR below 0.01 and a log2 fold change above 5 up to day 15. Each bulk clonotype was labeled CD4 or CD8 based on which sequenced repertoire, CD4 or CD8, contained the clonotype at higher abundance. The public reads were run again by TCRdb, first through fastp at Q25 and then through MiXCR, and only productive beta chains were kept. Identical CDR3 protein sequences are pooled into one entry, listed with their most common genes and DNA. These V and J calls derive from TCRdb rather than the authors' analysis. This sample comprises some 120,000 distinct CDR3 sequences, 7.5% to 10% of them detected only once. The ten largest clonotypes hold 40% of the sample.

Concerning this clonotype: Which antigen it targets is not known. Base qualities are missing; no much larger clone stands one base away.

This sequence originates from a man between 18 and 35 years old who received the YFV17D yellow fever vaccine. The V gene is TRBV4-3 and the J gene is TRBJ2-2; 10 nucleotides in the junction match TRBD1. This sample comprised CD8+ T cells sorted from PBMCs, obtained on the day of the yellow fever booster vaccination. This receptor carries the CDR3 CASTSGTGETGELFF. The nucleotide sequence reads TGCGCCAGCACTTCCGGGACAGGGGAAACCGGGGAGCTGTTTTTT.